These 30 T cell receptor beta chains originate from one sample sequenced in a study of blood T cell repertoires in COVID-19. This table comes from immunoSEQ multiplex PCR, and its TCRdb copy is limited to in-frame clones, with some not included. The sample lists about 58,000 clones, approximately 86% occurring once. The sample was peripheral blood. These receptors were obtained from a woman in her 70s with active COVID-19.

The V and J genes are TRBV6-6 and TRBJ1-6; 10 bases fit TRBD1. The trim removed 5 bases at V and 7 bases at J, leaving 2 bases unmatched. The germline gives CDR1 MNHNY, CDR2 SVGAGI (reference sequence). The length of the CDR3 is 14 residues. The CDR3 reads CASSPGQGNSPLHF. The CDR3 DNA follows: TGTGCCAGCAGTCCGGGACAGGGGAATTCACCCCTCCACTTT.

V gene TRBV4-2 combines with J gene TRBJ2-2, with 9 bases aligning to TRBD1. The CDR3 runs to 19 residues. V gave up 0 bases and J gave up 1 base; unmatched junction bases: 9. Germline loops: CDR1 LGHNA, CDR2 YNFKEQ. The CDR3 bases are TGTGCCAGCAGCCAAGAAGTGATGGAGGGACAGGGGAACACCGGGGAGCTGTTTTTT. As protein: CASSQEVMEGQGNTGELFF.

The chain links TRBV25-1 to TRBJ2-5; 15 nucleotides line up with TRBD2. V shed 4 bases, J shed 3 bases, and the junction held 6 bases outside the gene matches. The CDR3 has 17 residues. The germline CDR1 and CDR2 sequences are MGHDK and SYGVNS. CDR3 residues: CASSGWTSGRAEETQYF. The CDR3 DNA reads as TGTGCCAGCAGTGGGTGGACTAGCGGGAGGGCGGAAGAGACCCAGTACTTC.

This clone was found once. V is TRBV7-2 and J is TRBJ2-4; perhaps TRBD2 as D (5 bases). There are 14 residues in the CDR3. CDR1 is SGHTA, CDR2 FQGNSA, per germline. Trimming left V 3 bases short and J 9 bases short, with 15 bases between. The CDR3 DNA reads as TGTGCCAGCAGCTTCATTACCGGGGAGAGCATTCAGTACTTC. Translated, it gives CASSFITGESIQYF.

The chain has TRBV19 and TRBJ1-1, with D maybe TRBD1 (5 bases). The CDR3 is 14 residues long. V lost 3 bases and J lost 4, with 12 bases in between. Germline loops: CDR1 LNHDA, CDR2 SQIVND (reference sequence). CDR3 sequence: CASSMKGGTTEAFF. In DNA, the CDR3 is TGTGCCAGTAGTATGAAGGGCGGGACCACTGAAGCTTTCTTT.

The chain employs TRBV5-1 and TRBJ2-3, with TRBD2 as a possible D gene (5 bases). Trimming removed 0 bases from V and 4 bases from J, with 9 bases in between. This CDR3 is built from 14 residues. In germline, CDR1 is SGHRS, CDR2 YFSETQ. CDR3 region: CASSLVALADTQYF. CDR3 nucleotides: TGCGCCAGCAGCTTGGTAGCGCTCGCAGATACGCAGTATTTT.

This chain's CDR3 is CASSPGLAGLNEQFF. In nucleotides, the CDR3 is TGTGCCAGCAGCCCGGGACTAGCGGGTCTGAATGAGCAGTTCTTC. The V and J genes are TRBV7-9 and TRBJ2-1; 12 nucleotides agree with TRBD2. This CDR3 comprises 15 residues. Germline CDR1 SEHNR, CDR2 FQNEAQ (reference sequence). V lost 5 bases, J lost 7 bases, and 6 bases stayed unmatched.

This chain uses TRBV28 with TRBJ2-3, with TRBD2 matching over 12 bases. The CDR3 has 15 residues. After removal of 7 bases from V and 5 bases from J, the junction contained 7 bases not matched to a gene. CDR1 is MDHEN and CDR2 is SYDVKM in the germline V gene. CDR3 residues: CASMTSGSLRDTQYF. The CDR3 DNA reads TGTGCCAGCATGACTAGCGGGAGTCTCAGAGATACGCAGTATTTT.

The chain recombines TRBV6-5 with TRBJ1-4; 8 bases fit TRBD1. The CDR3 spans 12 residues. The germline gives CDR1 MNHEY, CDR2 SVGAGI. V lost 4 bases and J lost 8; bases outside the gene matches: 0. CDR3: CASSWTGEKLFF. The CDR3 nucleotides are TGTGCCAGCAGTTGGACAGGGGAAAAACTGTTTTTT.

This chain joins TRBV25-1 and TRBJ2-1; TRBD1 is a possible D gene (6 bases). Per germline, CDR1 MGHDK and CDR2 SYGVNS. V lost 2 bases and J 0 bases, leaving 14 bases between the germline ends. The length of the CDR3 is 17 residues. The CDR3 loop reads CASSERSGESSYNEQFF. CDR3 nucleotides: TGTGCCAGCAGTGAACGGTCAGGGGAGAGCTCCTACAATGAGCAGTTCTTC.

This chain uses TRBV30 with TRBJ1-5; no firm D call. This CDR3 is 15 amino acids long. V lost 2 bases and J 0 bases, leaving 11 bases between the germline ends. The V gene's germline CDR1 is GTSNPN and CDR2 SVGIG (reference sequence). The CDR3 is CAWSRGVDSNQPQHF. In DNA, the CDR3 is TGTGCCTGGAGTAGAGGAGTAGATAGCAATCAGCCCCAGCATTTT.

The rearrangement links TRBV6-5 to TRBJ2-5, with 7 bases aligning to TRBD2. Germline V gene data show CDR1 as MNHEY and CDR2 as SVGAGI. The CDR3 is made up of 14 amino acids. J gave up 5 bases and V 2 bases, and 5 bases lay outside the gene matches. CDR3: CASSYNGGTETQYF. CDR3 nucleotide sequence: TGTGCCAGCAGTTACAACGGGGGGACGGAGACCCAGTACTTC.

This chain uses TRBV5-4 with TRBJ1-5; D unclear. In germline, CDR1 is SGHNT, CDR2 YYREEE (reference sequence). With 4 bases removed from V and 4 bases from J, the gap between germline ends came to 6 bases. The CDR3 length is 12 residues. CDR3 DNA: TGTGCCAGCAGCCGAGGGAATCAGCCCCAGCATTTT. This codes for CASSRGNQPQHF. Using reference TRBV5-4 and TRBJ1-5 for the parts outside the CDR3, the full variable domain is ETGVTQSPTHLIKTRGQQVTLRCSSQSGHNTVSWYQQALGQGPQFIFQYYREEENGRGNFPPRFSGLQFPNYSSELNVNALELDDSALYLCASSRGNQPQHFGDGTRLSIL.

The CDR3 reads CASSQPISGLAYNEQFF. The CDR3 region has the DNA TGCGCCAGCAGTCAACCGATTTCGGGACTAGCCTACAATGAGCAGTTCTTC. The chain combines TRBV23-1 with TRBJ2-1; TRBD2 aligns across 8 bases. TRBV23-1 is classed as an ORF, of uncertain function. J was trimmed by 2 bases and V by 2 bases; bases with no gene match: 8. This CDR3 is 17 amino acids long.

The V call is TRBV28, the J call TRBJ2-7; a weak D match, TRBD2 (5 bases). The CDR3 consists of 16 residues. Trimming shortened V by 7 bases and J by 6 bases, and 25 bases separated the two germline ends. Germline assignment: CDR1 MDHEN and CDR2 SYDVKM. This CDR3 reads CASTHQGILALGEQYF. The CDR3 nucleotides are TGTGCCAGCACCCATCAAGGGATTCTAGCCCTCGGCGAGCAGTACTTC.

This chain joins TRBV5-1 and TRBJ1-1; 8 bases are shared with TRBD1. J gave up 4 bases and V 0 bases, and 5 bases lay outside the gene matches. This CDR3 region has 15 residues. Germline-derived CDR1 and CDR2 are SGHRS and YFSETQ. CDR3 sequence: CASSLATGEGTEAFF. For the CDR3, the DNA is TGCGCCAGCAGCTTGGCGACAGGGGAAGGCACTGAAGCTTTCTTT.

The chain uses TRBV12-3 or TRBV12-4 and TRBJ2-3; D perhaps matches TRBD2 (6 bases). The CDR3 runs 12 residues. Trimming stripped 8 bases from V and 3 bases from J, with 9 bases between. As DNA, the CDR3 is TGTGCCAGCCGCCGGGGGACAGATACGCAGTATTTT. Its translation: CASRRGTDTQYF.

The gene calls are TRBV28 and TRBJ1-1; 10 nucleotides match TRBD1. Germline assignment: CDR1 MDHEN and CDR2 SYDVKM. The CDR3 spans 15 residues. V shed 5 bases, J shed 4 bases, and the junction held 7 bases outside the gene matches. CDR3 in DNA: TGTGCCAGCAGTCCCCGGGACAGGGGAGCCACTGAAGCTTTCTTT. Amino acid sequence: CASSPRDRGATEAFF.

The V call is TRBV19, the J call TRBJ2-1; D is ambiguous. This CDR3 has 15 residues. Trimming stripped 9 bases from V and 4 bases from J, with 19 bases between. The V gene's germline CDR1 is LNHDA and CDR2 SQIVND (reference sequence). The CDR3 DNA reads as TGTGCCAGCATAAGTAGTGGCGGAAGGTACAATGAGCAGTTCTTC. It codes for CASISSGGRYNEQFF.

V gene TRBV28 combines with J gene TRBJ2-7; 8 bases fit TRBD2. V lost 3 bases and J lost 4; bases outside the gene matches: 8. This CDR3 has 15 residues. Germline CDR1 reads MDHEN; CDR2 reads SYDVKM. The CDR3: CASSLISSGPYEQYF. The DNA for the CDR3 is TGTGCCAGCAGTTTGATCTCTAGCGGGCCGTACGAGCAGTACTTC. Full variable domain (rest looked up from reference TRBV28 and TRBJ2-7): DVKVTQSSRYLVKRTGEKVFLECVQDMDHENMFWYRQDPGLGLRLIYFSYDVKMKEKGDIPEGYSVSREKKERFSLILESASTNQTSMYLCASSLISSGPYEQYFGPGTRLTVT.

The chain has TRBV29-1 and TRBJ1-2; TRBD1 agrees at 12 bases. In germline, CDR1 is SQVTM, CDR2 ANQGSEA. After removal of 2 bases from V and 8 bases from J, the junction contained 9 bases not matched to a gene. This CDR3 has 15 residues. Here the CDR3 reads CSVERGTGGAGGYTF. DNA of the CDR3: TGCAGCGTTGAAAGGGGGACAGGGGGCGCGGGAGGCTACACCTTC.

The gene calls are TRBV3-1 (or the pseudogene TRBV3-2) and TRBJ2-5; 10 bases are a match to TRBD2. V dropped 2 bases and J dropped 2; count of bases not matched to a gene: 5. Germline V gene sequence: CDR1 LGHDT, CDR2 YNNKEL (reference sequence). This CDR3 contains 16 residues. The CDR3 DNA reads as TGTGCCAGCAGCCAAACCGGGACTAGCGCACAAGAGACCCAGTACTTC. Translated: CASSQTGTSAQETQYF.

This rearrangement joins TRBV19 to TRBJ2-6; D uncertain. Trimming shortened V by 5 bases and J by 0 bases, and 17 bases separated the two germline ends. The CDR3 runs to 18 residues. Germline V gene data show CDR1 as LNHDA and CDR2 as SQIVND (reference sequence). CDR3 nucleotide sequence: TGTGCCAGTAGTTCCAATCCCGATACTTTCTCTGGGGCCAACGTCCTGACTTTC. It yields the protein CASSSNPDTFSGANVLTF. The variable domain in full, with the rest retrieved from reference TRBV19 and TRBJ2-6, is DGGITQSPKYLFRKEGQNVTLSCEQNLNHDAMYWYRQDPGQGLRLIYYSQIVNDFQKGDIAEGYSVSREKKESFPLTVTSAQKNPTAFYLCASSSNPDTFSGANVLTFGAGSRLTVL.

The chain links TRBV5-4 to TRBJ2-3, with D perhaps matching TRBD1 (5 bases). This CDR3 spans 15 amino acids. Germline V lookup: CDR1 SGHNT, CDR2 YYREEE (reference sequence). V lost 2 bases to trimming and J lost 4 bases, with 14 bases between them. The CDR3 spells CASSFGPGNSDTQYF. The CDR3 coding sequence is TGTGCCAGCAGCTTTGGGCCAGGGAACTCAGATACGCAGTATTTT.

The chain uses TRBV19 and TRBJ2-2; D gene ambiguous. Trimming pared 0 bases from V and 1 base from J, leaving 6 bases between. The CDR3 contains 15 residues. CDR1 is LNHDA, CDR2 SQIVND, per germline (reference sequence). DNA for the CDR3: TGTGCCAGTAGTATAGATATGCGGAACACCGGGGAGCTGTTTTTT. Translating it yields CASSIDMRNTGELFF.

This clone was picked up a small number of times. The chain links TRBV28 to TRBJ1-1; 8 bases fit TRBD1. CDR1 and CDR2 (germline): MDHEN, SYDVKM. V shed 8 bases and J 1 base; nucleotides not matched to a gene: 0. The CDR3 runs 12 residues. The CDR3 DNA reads TGTGCCAGCGGACAGGGGAACACTGAAGCTTTCTTT. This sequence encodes CASGQGNTEAFF.

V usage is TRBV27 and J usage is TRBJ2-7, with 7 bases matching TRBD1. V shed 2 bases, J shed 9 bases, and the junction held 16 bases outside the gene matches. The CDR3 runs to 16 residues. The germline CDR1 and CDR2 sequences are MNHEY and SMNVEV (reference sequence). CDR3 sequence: CASSLNRQGPRSGQYF. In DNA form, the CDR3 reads TGTGCCAGCAGTTTAAACAGACAGGGCCCTCGGTCAGGGCAGTACTTC.

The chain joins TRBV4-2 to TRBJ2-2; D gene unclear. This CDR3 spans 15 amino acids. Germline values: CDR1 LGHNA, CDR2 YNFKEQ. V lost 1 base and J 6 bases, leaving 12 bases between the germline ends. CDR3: CASSQGGLWSGELFF. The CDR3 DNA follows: TGTGCCAGCAGCCAAGGCGGCCTATGGTCCGGGGAGCTGTTTTTT.

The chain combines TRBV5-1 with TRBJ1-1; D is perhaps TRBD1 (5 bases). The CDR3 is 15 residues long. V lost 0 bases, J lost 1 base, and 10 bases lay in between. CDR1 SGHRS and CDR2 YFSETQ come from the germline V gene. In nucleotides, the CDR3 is TGCGCCAGCAGCTTGGTCGGCGGGGGGAACACTGAAGCTTTCTTT. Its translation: CASSLVGGGNTEAFF.

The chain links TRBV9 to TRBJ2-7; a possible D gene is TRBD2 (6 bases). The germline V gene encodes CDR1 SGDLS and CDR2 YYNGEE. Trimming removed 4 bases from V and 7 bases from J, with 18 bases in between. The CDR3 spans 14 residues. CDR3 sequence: CASSNYPTRTEQYF. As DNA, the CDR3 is TGTGCCAGCAGCAACTACCCGACTAGGACGGAGCAGTACTTC. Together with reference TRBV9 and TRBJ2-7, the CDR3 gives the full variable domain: DSGVTQTPKHLITATGQRVTLRCSPRSGDLSVYWYQQSLDQGLQFLIQYYNGEERAKGNILERFSAQQFPDLHSELNLSSLELGDSALYFCASSNYPTRTEQYFGPGTRLTVT.